These 25 T cell receptor beta chains were sequenced from one sample in a study of sequential checkpoint blockade in melanoma. Treatment given: randomized to nivolumab then ipilimumab (arm A) or the reverse (arm B). Assay: immunoSEQ multiplex PCR; the TCRdb copy retains only in-frame clones and omits some. The sample contains 12,000 or so clones, 26% of which appear only once. The sequenced sample was tumor tissue (inferred from file names), obtained from a patient given nivolumab and ipilimumab in sequence. Receptors were obtained from a human donor with melanoma.

Many counts were recorded for this clone. V usage is TRBV9 and J usage is TRBJ1-2; D is possibly TRBD1 (6 bases). Germline loops: CDR1 SGDLS, CDR2 YYNGEE. This CDR3 has 12 residues. V was trimmed by 5 bases and J by 6 bases, leaving 11 bases between them. The CDR3: CASSERGNGYTF. CDR3 in DNA: TGTGCCAGCAGTGAAAGGGGGAATGGCTACACCTTC.

The genes are TRBV10-2 and TRBJ1-1, with no clear D. CDR1 and CDR2 from the germline V gene are WSHSY and SAAADI. The V gene lost 4 bases and the J gene lost 1 base, with 13 bases spanning the gap. CDR3 length: 15 residues. Here the CDR3 reads CASSALTATNTEAFF. The CDR3 nucleotides are TGCGCCAGCAGTGCCCTGACCGCGACGAACACTGAAGCTTTCTTT.

This clone was detected only a few times. V usage is TRBV9 and J usage is TRBJ2-1; D not certain. With 6 bases removed from V and 4 bases from J, the gap between germline ends came to 14 bases. The CDR3 runs 14 residues. CDR1 is SGDLS and CDR2 is YYNGEE in the germline V gene. The CDR3 region is CASIPESTYNEQFF. Written as DNA, the CDR3 is TGTGCCAGCATTCCAGAGTCTACTTACAATGAGCAGTTCTTC.

This clone was seen more than once but under ten times. V gene TRBV10-3 combines with J gene TRBJ2-1; 9 bases align to TRBD2. Germline V CDR1 and CDR2: ENHRY, SYGVKD. The CDR3 spans 17 residues. J lost 6 bases, V lost 2 bases, and 11 bases had no gene match. The CDR3 DNA sequence: TGTGCCATCAGTGAGGCTCGGGGGCGGGGGGGCGTCAATGAGCAGTTCTTC. Its protein is CAISEARGRGGVNEQFF.

CDR3 in amino acids: CAIGTSADNEQFF. CDR3 nucleotides: TGTGCCATCGGGACTAGCGCTGACAATGAGCAGTTCTTC. The genes are TRBV12-5 and TRBJ2-1; 10 nucleotides agree with TRBD2. Germline V gene lookup returns CDR1 LGHNT and CDR2 FRNRAP. The CDR3 has 13 residues.

The V gene is TRBV1, the J gene TRBJ2-3; the table gives TRBD2 as D, unverified against the DNA. TRBV1 is marked as a pseudogene. CDR3 length equals 15 residues. Here the CDR3 reads CASSQDLLATDTQYF. Written as DNA, the CDR3 is TGCGCCAGCAGCCAAGATCTACTAGCTACAGATACGCAGTATTTT.

The chain employs TRBV5-1 and TRBJ2-7, with 10 bases lining up with TRBD1. The CDR3 consists of 15 residues. J lost 5 bases, V lost 1 base, and 6 bases had no gene match. Germline-derived CDR1 and CDR2 are SGHRS and YFSETQ. The DNA for the CDR3 is TGCGCCAGCAGCTTGCGCGGACAGGGGGGTGACGAGCAGTACGTC. It translates to CASSLRGQGGDEQYV.

A few counts support this clone. The genes are TRBV19 and TRBJ2-5, with 10 bases matching TRBD1. The length of the CDR3 is 15 residues. With V trimmed by 5 bases and J by 1 base, 4 bases remained unmatched. Germline CDR1 and CDR2: LNHDA and SQIVND (reference sequence). The CDR3, as DNA: TGTGCCAGTAGTGTACGGACAGGGGGCCAAGAGACCCAGTACTTC. Its translation: CASSVRTGGQETQYF.

This clone is judged medium-sized. The V and J genes are TRBV11-3 and TRBJ1-4; weak D call: TRBD1 (6 bases). This CDR3 is 19 amino acids long. V shed 1 base and J shed 8 bases, with 26 bases lying between them. The germline CDR1 and CDR2 sequences are SGHNT and YENEEA. The CDR3 region has the DNA TGTGCCAGCAGCTTAGTATTCAGGGGACGATCCCCCTTCAAGGAAAAACTGTTTTTT. It specifies CASSLVFRGRSPFKEKLFF.

The chain joins TRBV6-8 to TRBJ2-3, with D uncertain. Germline-derived CDR1 and CDR2 are MNHGY and SAAAGT. Trimming removed 6 bases from V and 0 bases from J, with 10 bases in between. The CDR3 is 14 residues long. This chain's CDR3 is CASSPMGSTDTQYF. The CDR3 DNA reads TGTGCCAGCAGCCCTATGGGTAGCACAGATACGCAGTATTTT.

This clone came up many times. This chain joins TRBV7-2 and TRBJ2-3, with D possibly TRBD1 on 6 matching bases. The CDR3 totals 13 residues. Germline loops: CDR1 SGHTA, CDR2 FQGNSA. The V and J ends lost 5 bases and 4 bases respectively, with 10 bases between them. CDR3 coding DNA: TGTGCCAGCAGCATACAGGGTGCAGATACGCAGTATTTT. Amino acid sequence: CASSIQGADTQYF.

This clone occurred many times. V gene TRBV6-8 combines with J gene TRBJ2-5, with D uncertain. V gave up 5 bases and J gave up 0 bases, with 4 bases separating them. Germline loops: CDR1 MNHGY, CDR2 SAAAGT. The CDR3 has 12 residues. The DNA for the CDR3 is TGTGCCAGCAGTCTGTACCAAGAGACCCAGTACTTC. Translating gives CASSLYQETQYF.

This clone turned up a few times. The J gene is TRBJ1-4, the V gene TRBV11-1; 7 bases agree with TRBD1. The junction had 11 bases not matched to a gene; V was cut back by 5 bases and J by 5 bases. The CDR3 extends over 16 amino acids. The germline CDR1 and CDR2 sequences are SGHAT and FQDESV (reference sequence). The CDR3 protein is CASSNRQGRRNEKLFF. The CDR3 DNA reads as TGTGCCAGCAGCAACCGACAGGGAAGGAGGAATGAAAAACTGTTTTTT.

This clone was seen a few times. The chain couples TRBV29-1 to TRBJ1-6; maybe TRBD1 (5 bases). Looked up from germline, CDR1 is SQVTM and CDR2 is ANQGSEA. Trimming took 5 bases from V and 7 from J, leaving 12 bases between them. The CDR3 is made up of 13 amino acids. The CDR3 DNA is TGCAGCGTTAAACAGGATCGGAATTCACCCCTCCACTTT. Amino acid sequence: CSVKQDRNSPLHF.

The rearrangement joins TRBV5-1 to TRBJ2-6, with D perhaps assigned TRBD1 or TRBD2 (5 bases each). V was shortened by 1 base and J by 0 bases, with 14 bases between the two germline ends. There are 18 residues in the CDR3. From germline, CDR1 is SGHRS and CDR2 YFSETQ. The CDR3 coding sequence is TGCGCCAGCAGCTTGATGGGGGTAATAGGCTCTGGGGCCAACGTCCTGACTTTC. Translating it yields CASSLMGVIGSGANVLTF.

This sequence joins TRBV6-7 and TRBJ2-1, with D possibly being TRBD2 (6 bases). TRBV6-7 has ORF status, its function being uncertain. There are 11 residues in the CDR3. CDR3 in amino acids: CCSGAYNEQFF. Here the CDR3 DNA reads TGTTGTAGCGGAGCCTACAATGAGCAGTTCTTC.

This clone was detected a few times. The genes are TRBV6-8 and TRBJ2-6; the match to TRBD1 covers 8 bases. Germline CDR1 is MNHGY and CDR2 is SAAAGT. The junction had 10 bases not matched to a gene; V was cut back by 7 bases and J by 8 bases. The CDR3 has 15 residues. This CDR3 is CASTQGALVPNVLTF. CDR3 bases: TGTGCCAGCACGCAGGGGGCGCTCGTACCCAACGTCCTGACTTTC.

This clone was recorded many times. This sequence joins TRBV2 and TRBJ2-4; 9 positions match TRBD1. Trimming cost V 6 bases and J 0 bases; bases outside gene matches: 12. The germline CDR1 and CDR2 sequences are SNHLY and FYNNEI. The CDR3 runs to 18 residues. The CDR3 DNA sequence: TGTGCCAGCAGCGGGTGGACAGGGGTCCATGCAGCCAAAAACATTCAGTACTTC. This translates into CASSGWTGVHAAKNIQYF.

This chain links TRBV6-8 with TRBJ2-5, with D perhaps being TRBD1 or TRBD2 (6 bases each). Germline V lookup: CDR1 MNHGY, CDR2 SAAAGT. The V end lost 1 base, the J end lost 9 bases, and 12 bases lay between the germline ends. The length of the CDR3 is 13 residues. The CDR3 DNA sequence: TGTGCCAGCAGTTACTTAGAGGGGGAGGCCCAGTACTTC. Translation gives CASSYLEGEAQYF.

The rearrangement uses TRBV5-1 and TRBJ2-3; perhaps TRBD2 as D (5 bases). The CDR3 spans 15 residues. Germline assignment: CDR1 SGHRS and CDR2 YFSETQ. Trimming left V 2 bases short and J 0 bases short, with 10 bases between. The CDR3 nucleotides read TGCGCCAGCAGCTTTGCCGGACTGAGCACAGATACGCAGTATTTT. The encoded protein is CASSFAGLSTDTQYF.

The chain couples TRBV19 to TRBJ1-4; D might be TRBD1 (5 bases). Trimming pared 9 bases from V and 5 bases from J, leaving 16 bases between. This CDR3 region has 14 residues. The germline V gene has CDR1 LNHDA and CDR2 SQIVND (reference sequence). CDR3 sequence (DNA): TGTGCCAGCGCATCCAGGTCAGGGAATGAAAAACTGTTTTTT. Protein product: CASASRSGNEKLFF. Full variable domain (outside the CDR3, taken from reference TRBV19 and TRBJ1-4): DGGITQSPKYLFRKEGQNVTLSCEQNLNHDAMYWYRQDPGQGLRLIYYSQIVNDFQKGDIAEGYSVSREKKESFPLTVTSAQKNPTAFYLCASASRSGNEKLFFGSGTQLSVL.

This chain connects TRBV28 to TRBJ1-3; 7 nucleotides line up with TRBD1. Unmatched junction bases numbered 15, after V lost 5 bases and J lost 2 bases. The CDR3 is 18 amino acids. Germline V CDR1 and CDR2: MDHEN, SYDVKM. CDR3 DNA sequence: TGTGCCAGCAGTAGGGGAGGGGGCAGAGCAGGCCCTGGAAACACCATATATTTT. Amino acid sequence: CASSRGGGRAGPGNTIYF.

This clone was counted ten times or more. The genes are TRBV7-1 and TRBJ1-1; no clear D. TRBV7-1 is an ORF; its function is uncertain. This CDR3 has 13 residues. Trimming stripped 5 bases from V and 2 bases from J, with 9 bases between. The CDR3, as DNA: TGTGCCAGCAGCCGTACGGTAAACACTGAAGCTTTCTTT. Translating it yields CASSRTVNTEAFF.

This chain connects TRBV1 to TRBJ1-2. TRBV1 is a pseudogene segment. The CDR3 runs 18 residues. CDR3 in DNA: TGCGCCAGCAGCCCCCCCGGGGCACACTCTCCTTCTAACTATGGCTACACCTTC. Translation: CASSPPGAHSPSNYGYTF.

The chain links TRBV5-1 to TRBJ1-2; no definite D call. V was trimmed by 0 bases and J by 0 bases, leaving 18 bases between them. The V gene's germline CDR1 is SGHRS and CDR2 YFSETQ. The CDR3 runs to 18 residues. The CDR3 is CASSLAGVSGSTNYGYTF. CDR3 in DNA: TGCGCCAGCAGCTTGGCCGGGGTTTCGGGATCGACTAACTATGGCTACACCTTC.